The rows below give T cell receptor beta chains drawn from one sample of a study of OX40 agonist ivuxolimab in advanced cancers. Sequencing used immunoSEQ multiplex PCR; TCRdb keeps in-frame clones, though not all of them. The sample has 17,000 or so clones; approximately 85% are singletons. The source material was CD4+ or CD8+ T cells sorted from blood, sampled in a trial of the OX40 agonist ivuxolimab. The receptors originated from an adult with an advanced solid tumor such as melanoma, head and neck, liver or kidney cancer. Both conserved end residues are part of each CDR3. The D gene is left open where the match is weak. Not every row has a clone size; where given, it reads once, few, many or a size class.

TRBV4-2	TRBJ2-1	.	.	CASSQEEWTLSNEQFF	TGTGCCAGCAGCCAAGAAGAGTGGACTCTTTCTAATGAGCAGTTCTTC
TRBV4-3	TRBJ1-2	.	.	CASSQVRETLLYGYTF	TGCGCCAGCAGCCAAGTGAGGGAAACCCTTCTATATGGCTACACCTTC
TRBV29-1	TRBJ2-3	.	.	CSAIEGEDTQYF	TGCAGCGCTATCGAAGGGGAGGATACGCAGTATTTT
TRBV6-5	TRBJ1-5	.	.	CASSYSGHSNQPQHF	TGTGCCAGCAGTTACTCCGGGCACTCAAATCAGCCCCAGCATTTT
TRBV10-3	TRBJ2-3	.	.	CAISEEAGKGTDTQYF	TGTGCCATCAGTGAGGAAGCTGGAAAAGGCACAGATACGCAGTATTTT
TRBV4-1	TRBJ2-1	.	.	CASNGQGRINEQFF	TGCGCCAGCAACGGGCAGGGCCGGATCAATGAGCAGTTCTTC
TRBV6-5	TRBJ2-7	.	.	CASSYSRTAFSYEQYF	TGTGCCAGCAGTTACTCCCGGACAGCCTTCTCCTACGAGCAGTACTTC
TRBV21-1	TRBJ2-7	.	.	CADRDRYYEQYF	TGTGCCGACCGAGACAGATACTACGAGCAGTACTTC
TRBV28	TRBJ1-5	.	.	CASSLEQGEEQPQHF	TGTGCCAGCAGTCTGGAACAGGGCGAGGAGCAGCCCCAGCATTTT
TRBV19	TRBJ2-1	.	.	CASSKDGSSYNEQFF	TGTGCCAGTAGTAAGGACGGAAGCTCCTACAATGAGCAGTTCTTC
TRBV13	TRBJ2-1	TRBD2	.	CASRGLADNEQFF	TGTGCCAGCAGGGGACTAGCGGACAATGAGCAGTTCTTC
TRBV28	TRBJ2-3	TRBD2	.	CAVGRADTQYF	TGTGCCGTGGGGAGGGCAGATACGCAGTATTTT
TRBV5-1	TRBJ2-5	.	.	CASSMDSQETQYF	TGCGCCAGCAGTATGGACAGTCAAGAGACCCAGTACTTC
TRBV6-4	TRBJ2-1	.	.	CASSDSNRAYNEQFF	TGTGCCAGCAGTGACTCGAATCGAGCTTACAATGAGCAGTTCTTC
TRBV28	TRBJ2-7	TRBD2	once	CASSLSLAEYHEQYF	TGTGCCAGCAGTTTAAGCCTAGCGGAATACCACGAGCAGTACTTC
TRBV10-2	TRBJ2-3	TRBD2	.	CASSDLSGGSTDTQYF	TGCGCCAGCAGTGACCTTAGCGGGGGAAGCACAGATACGCAGTATTTT
TRBV19	TRBJ2-3	TRBD2	.	CASSMRGLAVPTDTQYF	TGTGCCAGTAGTATGAGGGGACTAGCGGTCCCAACAGATACGCAGTATTTT
TRBV21-1	TRBJ2-7	.	.	CASNIGTELYEQYF	TGTGCCAGCAACATAGGGACCGAGCTCTACGAGCAGTACTTC
TRBV4-1	TRBJ2-3	.	.	CASSQEAGQQRGEYF	TGCGCCAGCAGCCAAGAGGCGGGTCAGCAGAGAGGGGAGTATTTT
TRBV6-1	TRBJ1-1	.	once	CAVREGAFF	TGTGCCGTTCGGGAGGGAGCTTTCTTT
TRBV27	TRBJ2-7	.	.	CASSSGASGLGEQYF	TGTGCCAGCTCGTCGGGCGCCTCAGGGTTAGGCGAGCAGTACTTC